Below are 18 T cell receptor beta chains sequenced from a single sample in a study of brain metastases from non-small cell lung cancer. The repertoire was sequenced with immunoSEQ multiplex PCR; TCRdb's copy has only in-frame clones and lacks some. The data show several thousand clones, about four fifths seen once. The specimen sequenced was primary lung tumor tissue. Receptor source: a donor aged 40 or over with non-small cell lung cancer.

This chain uses TRBV4-1 with TRBJ1-3; no clear D gene. V dropped 0 bases and J dropped 4 bases, with 10 bases sitting between them. The germline gives CDR1 MGHRA, CDR2 YSYEKL. The CDR3 totals 15 residues. The CDR3 protein is CASSQEIAPGNTIYF. The DNA for the CDR3 is TGCGCCAGCAGCCAAGAGATTGCCCCGGGAAACACCATATATTTT.

The rearrangement links TRBV6-6 to TRBJ2-7; the D gene is possibly TRBD1 (6 bases). The CDR3 is made up of 14 amino acids. Germline V lookup: CDR1 MNHNY, CDR2 SVGAGI (reference sequence). Trimming left V 8 bases short and J 6 bases short, with 20 bases between. In nucleotides, the CDR3 is TGTGCCAGCTTTTGGGGGCCGGGTGAGTTCGAGCAGTACTTC. It is translated as CASFWGPGEFEQYF.

As for this clone: The junction and the germline gene differ at one end; a read error may be behind it. The chain carries TRBV6-5 and TRBJ1-4; tentatively, D is TRBD1 (6 bases). Germline CDR1 MNHEY, CDR2 SVGAGI. The CDR3 is made up of 16 amino acids. The CDR3 sequence: CTSSSDVGATNEKLFF. The CDR3 DNA is TGTACCAGCAGTTCAGACGTGGGGGCGACTAATGAAAAACTGTTTTTT.

The chain uses TRBV15 and TRBJ2-3; 8 nucleotides align to TRBD1. Germline-derived CDR1 and CDR2 are LNHNV and YYDKDF (reference sequence). This CDR3 region has 14 residues. Trimming cost V 3 bases and J 3 bases; bases outside gene matches: 2. The chain's CDR3 is CATSSWTGTDTQYF. Written as DNA, the CDR3 is TGTGCCACCAGCAGCTGGACAGGGACAGATACGCAGTATTTT.

By sample fraction, this clone is large. The same CDR3 is also encoded by other DNA sequences in this sample. The V and J genes are TRBV10-3 and TRBJ2-3; 9 positions match TRBD1. Germline lookup yields CDR1 ENHRY and CDR2 SYGVKD. The CDR3 is made up of 14 amino acids. Trimming removed 10 bases from V and 4 bases from J; junction bases left unmatched: 9. DNA of the CDR3: TGTGCCACCTCAGGACAGGGGACATCAGATACGCAGTATTTT. It specifies CATSGQGTSDTQYF.

The V call is TRBV6-5, the J call TRBJ2-5, with 10 bases lining up with TRBD1. The CDR3 spans 15 residues. The germline V gene has CDR1 MNHEY and CDR2 SVGAGI. The ends lost 6 bases at V and 3 bases at J; junction bases unmatched: 7. In DNA form, the CDR3 reads TGTGCCAGCAGGCCAGGGACAGGGGTAAAAGAGACCCAGTACTTC. Translation: CASRPGTGVKETQYF.

The chain combines TRBV27 with TRBJ1-2; D may be TRBD1 (5 bases). CDR3 length equals 17 residues. Germline CDR1 reads MNHEY; CDR2 reads SMNVEV (reference sequence). V was cut by 0 bases and J by 0 bases, with 14 bases left in between. The CDR3 bases are TGTGCCAGCAGTTTATCTAAAGGGGCGAGGGCTAACTATGGCTACACCTTC. Translation gives CASSLSKGARANYGYTF.

This clone was observed a few times. The J gene is TRBJ2-1, the V gene TRBV6-5, with D perhaps TRBD1 (6 bases). The V end was cut by 2 bases, the J end by 6 bases, with 14 bases between. The germline V gene has CDR1 MNHEY and CDR2 SVGAGI. The CDR3 length is 15 residues. Here the CDR3 DNA reads TGTGCCAGCAGTTACGCGCAGGGGTCCCCCAATGAGCAGTTCTTC. It is translated as CASSYAQGSPNEQFF.

V usage is TRBV6-2 or TRBV6-3 and J usage is TRBJ2-5, with 11 bases fitting TRBD2. The junction had 10 bases not matched to a gene; V was cut back by 6 bases and J by 4 bases. The length of the CDR3 is 16 residues. The germline CDR1 and CDR2 sequences are MNHEY and SVGEGT. The CDR3 DNA is TGTGCCAGCAGCGATCGACTAGCGGGGATTGGAGAGACCCAGTACTTC. Translation gives CASSDRLAGIGETQYF.

This chain connects TRBV6-5 to TRBJ1-2; no definite D call. This CDR3 is built from 11 residues. V dropped 2 bases and J dropped 5 bases, with 3 bases sitting between them. Germline V gene sequence: CDR1 MNHEY, CDR2 SVGAGI. CDR3 DNA: TGTGCCAGCAGTTACGGGTATGGCTACACCTTC. It encodes CASSYGYGYTF.

This sequence joins TRBV25-1 and TRBJ1-2, with D possibly TRBD1 on 5 matching bases. Germline CDR1 is MGHDK and CDR2 is SYGVNS. Trimming shortened V by 7 bases and J by 6 bases, and 18 bases separated the two germline ends. The CDR3 runs to 14 residues. This chain's CDR3 is CASNPVGRVNGYTF. For the CDR3, the DNA is TGTGCCAGCAATCCGGTTGGCAGGGTAAATGGCTACACCTTC.

The chain recombines TRBV6-5 with TRBJ2-7, with D possibly being TRBD2 (5 bases). Germline CDR1 reads MNHEY; CDR2 reads SVGAGI. The ends were cut back, 5 bases at V and 3 bases at J, with 14 bases in the middle. The CDR3 extends over 14 amino acids. CDR3 in DNA: TGTGCCAGCAGTACCCGGACTCCAGTCTACGAGCAGTACTTC. It encodes CASSTRTPVYEQYF.

This chain links TRBV15 with TRBJ2-7, with D unclear. The CDR3 has 13 residues. V was cut by 8 bases and J by 2 bases, with 13 bases left in between. Looked up from germline, CDR1 is LNHNV and CDR2 is YYDKDF (reference sequence). The CDR3 is CATSAGDTYEQYF. In DNA form, the CDR3 reads TGTGCCACCTCGGCAGGCGATACCTACGAGCAGTACTTC.

The chain combines TRBV12-3 or TRBV12-4 with TRBJ1-1, with D hard to call. V lost 3 bases and J lost 2, with 7 bases in between. The CDR3 contains 13 residues. The CDR3 DNA reads as TGTGCCAGCAGTTTTAGGCCTAACACTGAAGCTTTCTTT. It is translated as CASSFRPNTEAFF.

The V and J genes are TRBV6-5 and TRBJ2-5; D is unclear. Trimming left V 0 bases short and J 1 base short, with 9 bases between. This CDR3 has 15 residues. Per the germline V gene, CDR1 is MNHEY and CDR2 is SVGAGI. CDR3 sequence (DNA): TGTGCCAGCAGTTACTCGAGCGCGGCCCAAGAGACCCAGTACTTC. Protein sequence: CASSYSSAAQETQYF.

The gene calls are TRBV4-1 and TRBJ2-7; TRBD1 agrees at 12 bases. Germline CDR1 MGHRA, CDR2 YSYEKL. The CDR3 has 16 amino acids. Unmatched junction bases numbered 8, after V lost 4 bases and J lost 4 bases. CDR3 nucleotide sequence: TGCGCCAGCAGCCGGACAGGGACAGGGGGCGAGTACGAGCAGTACTTC. Its translation is CASSRTGTGGEYEQYF.

This clone is large by share. V usage is TRBV19 and J usage is TRBJ1-1, with D hard to call. The CDR3 extends over 14 amino acids. Trimming cost V 3 bases and J 2 bases, with 10 bases left between them. Germline V gene sequence: CDR1 LNHDA, CDR2 SQIVND (reference sequence). The CDR3 DNA sequence: TGTGCCAGTAGTATGGGCCGCCCCAACACTGAAGCTTTCTTT. Encoded protein: CASSMGRPNTEAFF.

This clone is categorized as large. The genes are TRBV7-6 and TRBJ2-6, with a tentative D call TRBD1 (5 bases). CDR1 is SGHVS and CDR2 is FNYEAQ in the germline V gene. V shed 5 bases and J shed 1 base, with 12 bases lying between them. The length of the CDR3 is 16 residues. The CDR3 bases are TGTGCCAGCAGCCCTCCTGGGGCATCTGGGGCCAACGTCCTGACTTTC. Protein product: CASSPPGASGANVLTF.